A selection of T cell receptor beta chains follows, all from one sample in a study of cytomegalovirus exposure and HLA in healthy donors. Here immunoSEQ multiplex PCR was the method, and the copy in TCRdb shows in-frame clones only, minus some. The data contain about 160,000 clones, 65% to 85% of them singletons. Sample: PBMCs. The origin of the receptors is a man aged 40-49 years in good health and CMV-seropositive. The CDR3 runs from the conserved cysteine through the conserved F or W. The D gene is left open where the match is weak. Where a row states a size, it is once, few, many or the class of an expanded clone; other rows omit it.

J | size | D | V | CDR3 | DNA
TRBJ1-1 | - | TRBD1 | TRBV6-5 | CASSPRDRGTEAFF | TGTGCCAGCAGTCCTCGGGACAGGGGCACTGAAGCTTTCTTT
TRBJ2-7 | - | - | TRBV6-5 | CASSYGFSGSGEQYF | TGTGCCAGCAGTTACGGGTTCTCAGGGTCTGGTGAGCAGTACTTC
TRBJ1-1 | - | TRBD1 | TRBV27 | CASSPRQGAGNTEAFF | TGTGCCAGCAGTCCCCGACAGGGGGCGGGGAACACTGAAGCTTTCTTT
TRBJ1-1 | - | - | TRBV29-1 | CSGGRTEAFF | TGCAGCGGGGGGAGGACTGAAGCTTTCTTT
TRBJ2-3 | - | - | TRBV13 | CASSWRLTSTDTQYF | TGTGCCAGCAGCTGGAGACTGACTAGCACAGATACGCAGTATTTT
TRBJ2-7 | once | - | TRBV30 | CASRTAASYEQYF | TGTGCCTCCCGTACAGCAGCATCCTACGAGCAGTACTTC
TRBJ2-7 | - | TRBD2 | TRBV2 | CATVGLAGASAYEQYF | TGTGCCACCGTCGGACTAGCGGGGGCGTCAGCCTACGAGCAGTACTTC
TRBJ2-6 | - | TRBD1 | TRBV2 | CALRWAGGTGANVLTF | TGTGCCTTACGGTGGGCAGGGGGAACTGGGGCCAACGTCCTGACTTTC
TRBJ1-1 | - | - | TRBV5-5 | CASTSATGNTEAFF | TGTGCCAGCACCTCAGCGACAGGGAACACTGAAGCTTTCTTT
TRBJ1-5 | - | - | TRBV6-6 | CASSPSEGYQPQHF | TGTGCCAGCAGTCCCAGCGAGGGTTATCAGCCCCAGCATTTT
TRBJ2-7 | many | TRBD1 | TRBV4-1 | CASSQDSTGTGVSYEQYF | TGCGCCAGCAGCCAAGATTCCACCGGGACAGGGGTCTCCTACGAGCAGTACTTC
TRBJ2-1 | few | - | TRBV13 | CASSLGRGAGNEQFF | TGTGCCAGCAGCTTAGGACGGGGGGCTGGGAATGAGCAGTTCTTC
TRBJ1-2 | few | - | TRBV7-2 | CASSFRDFSNYGYTF | TGTGCCAGCAGCTTCCGGGACTTCTCTAACTATGGCTACACCTTC
TRBJ2-2 | - | - | TRBV29-1 | CSVERTGMAGELFF | TGCAGCGTTGAACGAACAGGGATGGCCGGGGAGCTGTTTTTT
TRBJ2-7 | - | - | TRBV25-1 | CASTRVGRDEQYF | TGTGCCAGCACCAGGGTGGGGCGAGACGAGCAGTACTTC
TRBJ1-4 | - | - | TRBV7-9 | CASSYSPINGEKLFF | TGTGCCAGCAGCTACTCGCCTATCAACGGTGAAAAACTGTTTTTT
TRBJ1-1 | - | - | TRBV7-2 | CASSLGRWNTEAFF | TGTGCCAGCAGCTTGGGGCGTTGGAACACTGAAGCTTTCTTT
TRBJ1-2 | - | - | TRBV7-9 | CASSFPGGDPRGYTF | TGTGCCAGCAGCTTCCCTGGGGGGGACCCACGAGGCTACACCTTC
TRBJ2-3 | - | - | TRBV9 | CASSVGNGVSTDTQYF | TGTGCCAGCAGCGTAGGAAACGGGGTAAGCACAGATACGCAGTATTTT
TRBJ2-2 | - | - | TRBV19 | CASTRGNTGELFF | TGTGCCAGTACACGGGGGAACACCGGGGAGCTGTTTTTT
TRBJ1-2 | - | TRBD1 | TRBV6-5 | CASSYSRGQNYGYTF | TGTGCCAGCAGTTACTCGAGGGGGCAGAACTATGGCTACACCTTC
TRBJ1-5 | - | - | TRBV7-2 | CASSLAGWGQPQHF | TGTGCCAGCAGCTTAGCCGGGTGGGGCCAGCCCCAGCATTTT
TRBJ2-7 | - | TRBD1 | TRBV29-1 | CSVTRDRSEQYF | TGCAGCGTCACCCGGGACAGGAGCGAGCAGTACTTC
TRBJ1-5 | - | TRBD1 | TRBV7-2 | CASSSGQGNWPQHF | TGTGCCAGCAGCTCCGGACAGGGAAATTGGCCCCAGCATTTT
TRBJ2-7 | once | TRBD1 | TRBV5-4 | CASSSGQGTYEQYF | TGTGCCAGCAGCTCGGGACAGGGAACCTACGAGCAGTACTTC
TRBJ2-7 | - | TRBD1 | TRBV5-1 | CASSFLTGGKAYEQYF | TGCGCCAGCAGCTTCCTGACAGGGGGTAAAGCCTACGAGCAGTACTTC
TRBJ2-7 | - | TRBD1 | TRBV19 | CASSSGQGGPYEQYF | TGTGCCAGTAGTTCAGGACAGGGCGGGCCCTACGAGCAGTACTTC
TRBJ2-3 | - | TRBD1 | TRBV4-1 | CASSREADRGGTDTQYF | TGCGCCAGCAGCCGGGAAGCCGACAGGGGGGGAACAGATACGCAGTATTTT
TRBJ1-5 | once | - | TRBV6-6 | CASSTGSGGNQPQHF | TGTGCCAGCAGCACAGGCTCGGGGGGGAATCAGCCCCAGCATTTT
TRBJ2-3 | - | TRBD1 | TRBV6-1 | CASSGLTGSLDTQYF | TGTGCCAGCAGTGGCCTGACAGGGAGCCTAGATACGCAGTATTTT
TRBJ1-3 | - | TRBD1 | TRBV5-1 | CASSPDRAGNTIYF | TGCGCCAGCAGCCCTGACAGGGCCGGAAACACCATATATTTT
TRBJ1-1 | - | - | TRBV19 | CASTPDLNTEAFF | TGTGCCAGTACCCCGGACTTGAACACTGAAGCTTTCTTT
TRBJ1-5 | - | - | TRBV4-3 | CASSPRREGGQPQHF | TGCGCCAGCAGCCCCCGCAGGGAAGGCGGTCAGCCCCAGCATTTT
TRBJ1-1 | - | TRBD1 | TRBV7-9 | CASSYGQADEAFF | TGTGCCAGCTCCTACGGACAGGCCGATGAAGCTTTTTTT
TRBJ2-7 | many | TRBD2 | TRBV10-3 | CAISDFGGDYEQYF | TGTGCCATCAGTGATTTTGGGGGGGACTACGAGCAGTACTTC
TRBJ1-5 | - | - | TRBV5-6 | CASSAGTPQSNQPQHF | TGTGCCAGCAGCGCCGGGACACCTCAGAGCAATCAGCCCCAGCATTTT
TRBJ2-2 | few | - | TRBV6-6 | CASSYPWRGATGELFF | TGTGCCAGCAGTTACCCTTGGAGGGGTGCCACCGGGGAGCTGTTTTTT
TRBJ1-1 | - | - | TRBV7-3 | CASSLVILRDKNTEAFF | TGTGCCAGCAGCTTAGTCATACTCCGGGACAAGAACACTGAAGCTTTCTTT
TRBJ1-1 | - | - | TRBV7-6 | CASSSRGNTEAFF | TGTGCCAGCAGCTCTAGGGGGAACACTGAAGCTTTCTTT
TRBJ2-3 | - | TRBD1 | TRBV4-3 | CASSQNPQGAGTDTQYF | TGCGCCAGCAGCCAAAATCCACAGGGGGCTGGCACAGATACGCAGTATTTT
TRBJ1-1 | few | TRBD1 | TRBV4-3 | CASSHYPGQGPEAFF | TGCGCCAGCAGCCACTATCCGGGACAGGGACCTGAAGCTTTCTTT
TRBJ2-7 | - | TRBD2 | TRBV27 | CASSLRSGGTYEQYF | TGTGCCAGCAGTTTAAGGAGCGGGGGGACCTACGAGCAGTACTTC
TRBJ1-2 | once | - | TRBV20-1 | CSGAGNGYTF | TGCAGTGGCGCAGGGAATGGCTACACCTTC
TRBJ1-1 | - | - | TRBV7-9 | CASSLRPHRDRTEAFF | TGTGCCAGCAGCTTGCGCCCCCACAGGGATCGGACTGAAGCTTTCTTT
TRBJ1-2 | - | TRBD1 | TRBV12-5 | CASGIPGQGSRLYGYTF | TGTGCTAGTGGGATACCGGGACAGGGCTCTCGTCTCTATGGCTACACCTTC
TRBJ2-3 | - | TRBD2 | TRBV4-3 | CASSPIPLAATDTQYF | TGCGCCAGCAGCCCGATTCCGCTAGCGGCCACAGATACGCAGTATTTT
TRBJ2-3 | - | - | TRBV6-1 | CASSKLTDTQYF | TGTGCCAGCAGTAAGCTTACAGATACGCAGTATTTT
TRBJ1-1 | - | TRBD1 | TRBV7-9 | CASSPGTGGFPSNTEAFF | TGTGCCAGCAGCCCCGGGACAGGGGGCTTCCCCTCGAACACTGAAGCTTTCTTT
TRBJ2-1 | - | - | TRBV5-1 | CASSPGGTAYNEQFF | TGCGCCAGCAGCCCAGGGGGGACAGCCTACAATGAGCAGTTCTTC
TRBJ2-7 | - | - | TRBV11-2 | CASSLDRLSSYEQYF | TGTGCCAGCAGCTTAGACAGACTGTCCTCCTACGAGCAGTACTTC
TRBJ2-3 | once | TRBD2 | TRBV13 | CASSLGAGRGARADTQYF | TGTGCCAGCAGCTTAGGGGCCGGGAGGGGGGCCCGAGCAGATACGCAGTATTTT
TRBJ2-5 | - | - | TRBV6-4 | CASSVRLQGTQYF | TGTGCCAGCAGTGTGAGACTCCAAGGGACCCAGTACTTC
TRBJ2-7 | - | - | TRBV6-1 | CASSDKTGEQYF | TGTGCCAGCAGCGACAAAACAGGAGAGCAGTACTTC
TRBJ1-1 | - | - | TRBV6-5 | CASSYVGVGNTEAFF | TGTGCCAGCAGTTACGTCGGTGTCGGGAACACTGAAGCTTTCTTT
TRBJ2-7 | - | - | TRBV29-1 | CSVEEGGYEQYF | TGCAGCGTTGAAGAAGGGGGCTACGAGCAGTACTTC
TRBJ2-7 | - | TRBD1 | TRBV5-1 | CASTPGQGRTYEQYF | TGCGCCAGCACACCGGGACAGGGTCGTACCTACGAGCAGTACTTC
TRBJ1-2 | - | TRBD1 | TRBV27 | CASTYDRALGPGGYTF | TGTGCCAGCACCTACGACAGGGCCCTCGGCCCCGGGGGCTACACCTTC
TRBJ2-4 | - | TRBD1 | TRBV11-1 | CASSVTGGSNIQYF | TGTGCCAGCAGCGTAACAGGGGGCAGTAACATTCAGTACTTC
TRBJ1-1 | few | TRBD1 | TRBV11-2 | CASSLTGQPNTEAFF | TGTGCCAGCAGCCTCACGGGACAGCCGAACACTGAAGCTTTCTTT